This T cell receptor beta chain was identified in a study of T cell repertoires in cytomegalovirus infection (dated by TCRdb to between 2017 and 2020). Turning to the overall study: The HLA type of each donor mattered for the analysis, because public TCR beta signatures pointed to carriage of CMV infection along with the matching HLA type. What the work shows at the level of the full study, not this receptor alone: The ex vivo response was dominated by HLA-C-restricted CMV-specific TCR beta clonotypes, which also provided the single most frequent clonotype in two of eight donors. Carriers of CMV infection plus the relevant HLA type were discriminated by the cumulative frequency of public TCR beta family members in the study cohort and in an independent roughly 320-donor cohort.

TCRdb shows the sequencer as Illumina HiSeq 1500. TCRdb reran the public reads through fastp at Q25 and MiXCR, keeping productive beta chains. Each entry merges the rows of one CDR3 protein and shows their most common DNA and genes. Recorded for this sample are more than 200,000 distinct CDR3 sequences; approximately 9.2% of them occurred a single time. The ten biggest clones cover about 15% of the sample. About this clonotype: Its recognized antigen is unknown. Base qualities are missing; no much larger clone stands one base away.

V gives up 2 bases and J gives up 2 bases, and the segment between their germline ends measures 7 bases. The CDR1 and CDR2 encoded by the germline V gene are SNHLY and FYNNEI. The CDR3 has 15 amino acids, counting the end cysteine and phenylalanine. Here the CDR3 DNA is all that survives: 45 bases in frame from base 1. The chain is assembled from TRBV2 and TRBJ2-6; no D gene can be assigned with confidence. The source material was PBMCs. The receptor was isolated from a human donor in good health (CMV status not recorded). Some clones in this sample may be carry-over from other donors' samples. The DNA reads TGTGCCAGCAGTGAACGTCGCCCTGGGGCCAACGTCCTGACTTTC. Its coded protein is CASSERRPGANVLTF.